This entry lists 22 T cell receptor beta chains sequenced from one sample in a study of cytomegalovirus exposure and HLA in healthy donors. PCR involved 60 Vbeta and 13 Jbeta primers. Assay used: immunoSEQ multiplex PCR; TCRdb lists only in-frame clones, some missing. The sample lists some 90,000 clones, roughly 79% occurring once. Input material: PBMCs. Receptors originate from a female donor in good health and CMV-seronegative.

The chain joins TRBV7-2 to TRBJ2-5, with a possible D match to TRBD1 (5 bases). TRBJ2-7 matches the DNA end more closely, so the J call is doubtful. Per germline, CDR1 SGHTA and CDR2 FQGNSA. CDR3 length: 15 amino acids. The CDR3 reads CASSLDRTSSYEQYF. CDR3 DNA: TGTGCCAGCAGCTTAGACAGGACGAGCTCCTACGAGCAGTACTTC.

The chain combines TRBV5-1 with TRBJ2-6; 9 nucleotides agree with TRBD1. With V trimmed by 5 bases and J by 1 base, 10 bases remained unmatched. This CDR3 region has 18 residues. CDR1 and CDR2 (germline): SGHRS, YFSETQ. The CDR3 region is CASSPRTGVWSGANVLTF. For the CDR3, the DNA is TGCGCCAGCAGTCCCCGGACAGGGGTGTGGTCTGGGGCCAACGTCCTGACTTTC.

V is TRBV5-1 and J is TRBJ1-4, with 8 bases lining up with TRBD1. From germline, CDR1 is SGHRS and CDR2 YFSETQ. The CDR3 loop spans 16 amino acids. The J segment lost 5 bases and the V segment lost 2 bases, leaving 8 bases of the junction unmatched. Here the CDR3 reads CASSLSPRTGNEKLFF. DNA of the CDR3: TGCGCCAGCAGCTTATCGCCCAGGACAGGGAATGAAAAACTGTTTTTT.

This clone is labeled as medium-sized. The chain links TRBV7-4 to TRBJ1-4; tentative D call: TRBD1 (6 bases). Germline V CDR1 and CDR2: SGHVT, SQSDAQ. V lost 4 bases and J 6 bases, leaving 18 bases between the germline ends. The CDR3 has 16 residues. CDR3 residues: CASSSQCRDTDEKLFF. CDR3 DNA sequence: TGTGCCAGCAGCTCACAGTGCCGGGACACGGATGAAAAACTGTTTTTT.

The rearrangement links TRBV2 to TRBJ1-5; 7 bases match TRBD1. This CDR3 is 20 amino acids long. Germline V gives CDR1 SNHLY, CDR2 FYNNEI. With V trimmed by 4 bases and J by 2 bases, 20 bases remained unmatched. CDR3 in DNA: TGTGCCAGCAGTGGACAGGGCCTACTTCCAGAGGCGCGGGGCAATCAGCCCCAGCATTTT. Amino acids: CASSGQGLLPEARGNQPQHF.

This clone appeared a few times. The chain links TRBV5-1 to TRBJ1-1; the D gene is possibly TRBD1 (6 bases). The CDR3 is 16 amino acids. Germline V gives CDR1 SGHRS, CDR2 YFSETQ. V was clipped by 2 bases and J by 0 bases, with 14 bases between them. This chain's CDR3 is CASSFGQLYLNTEAFF. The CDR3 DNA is TGCGCCAGCAGCTTTGGACAGCTATACTTGAACACTGAAGCTTTCTTT.

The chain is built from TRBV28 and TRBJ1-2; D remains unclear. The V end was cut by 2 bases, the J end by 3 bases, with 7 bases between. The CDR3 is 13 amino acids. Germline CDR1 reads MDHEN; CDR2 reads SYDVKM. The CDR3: CASSLDWDYGYTF. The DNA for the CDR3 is TGTGCCAGCAGTTTAGACTGGGACTATGGCTACACCTTC.

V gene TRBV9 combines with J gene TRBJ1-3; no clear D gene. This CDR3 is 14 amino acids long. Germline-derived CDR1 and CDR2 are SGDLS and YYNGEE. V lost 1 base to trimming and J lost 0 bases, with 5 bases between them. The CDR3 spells CASSVTDSGNTIYF. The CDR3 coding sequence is TGTGCCAGCAGCGTAACAGACTCTGGAAACACCATATATTTT.

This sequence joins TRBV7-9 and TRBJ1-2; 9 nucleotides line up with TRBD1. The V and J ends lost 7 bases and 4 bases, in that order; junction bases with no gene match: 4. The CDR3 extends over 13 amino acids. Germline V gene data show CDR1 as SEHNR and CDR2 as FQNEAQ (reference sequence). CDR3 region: CASTPGQGYGYTF. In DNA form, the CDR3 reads TGTGCCAGCACCCCGGGACAGGGCTATGGCTACACCTTC.

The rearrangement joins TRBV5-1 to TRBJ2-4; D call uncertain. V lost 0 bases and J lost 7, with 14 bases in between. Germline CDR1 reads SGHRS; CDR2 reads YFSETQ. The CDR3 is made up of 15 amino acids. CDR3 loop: CASSLEEASYNIQYF. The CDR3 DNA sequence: TGCGCCAGCAGCTTGGAAGAGGCCAGCTATAACATTCAGTACTTC.

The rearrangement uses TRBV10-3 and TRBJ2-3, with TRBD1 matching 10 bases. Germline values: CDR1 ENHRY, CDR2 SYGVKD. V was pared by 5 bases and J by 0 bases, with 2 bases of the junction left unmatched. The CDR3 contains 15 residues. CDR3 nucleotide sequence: TGTGCCATCAGTCCGGGACAGGGGAGCACAGATACGCAGTATTTT. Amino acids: CAISPGQGSTDTQYF.

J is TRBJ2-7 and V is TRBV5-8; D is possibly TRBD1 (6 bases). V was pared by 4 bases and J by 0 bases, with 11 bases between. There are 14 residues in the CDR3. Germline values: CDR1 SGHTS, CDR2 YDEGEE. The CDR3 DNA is TGTGCCAGCAGCCAGGGACACCTCTCCTACGAGCAGTACTTC. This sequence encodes CASSQGHLSYEQYF.

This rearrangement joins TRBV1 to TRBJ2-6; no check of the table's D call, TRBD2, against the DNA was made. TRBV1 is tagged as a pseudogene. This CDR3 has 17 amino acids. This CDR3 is CTSSHGLAGWGANVLTF. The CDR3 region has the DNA TGCACCAGCAGCCATGGACTAGCGGGGTGGGGGGCCAACGTCCTGACTTTC.

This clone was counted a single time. This CDR3 reads CASSERGLEAFF. The DNA for the CDR3 is TGTGCCAGCAGTGAAAGGGGGCTTGAAGCTTTCTTT. The gene calls are TRBV2 and TRBJ1-1, with 7 positions matching TRBD1. Germline V gene sequence: CDR1 SNHLY, CDR2 FYNNEI. CDR3 length: 12 residues. The J segment lost 7 bases and the V segment lost 2 bases, leaving 1 base of the junction unmatched.

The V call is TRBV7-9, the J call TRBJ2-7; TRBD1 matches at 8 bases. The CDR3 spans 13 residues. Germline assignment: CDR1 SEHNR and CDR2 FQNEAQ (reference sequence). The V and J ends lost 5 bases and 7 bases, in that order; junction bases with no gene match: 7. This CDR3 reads CASSLDRGGEQYF. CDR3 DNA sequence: TGTGCCAGCAGCCTTGACAGGGGTGGAGAGCAGTACTTC.

Written as DNA, the CDR3 is TGTGCCAGCAGTTTGGGAGAAGGGTTTCGACAGCCCCAGCATTTT. This codes for CASSLGEGFRQPQHF. V gene TRBV28 combines with J gene TRBJ1-5; D is unresolved. Trimming shortened V by 3 bases and J by 7 bases, and 16 bases separated the two germline ends. CDR3 size: 15 residues. Germline CDR1 and CDR2: MDHEN and SYDVKM.

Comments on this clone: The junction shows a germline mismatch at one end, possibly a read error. CDR3 protein: CASSQDVGVPNTPLHF. Written as DNA, the CDR3 is TGCGCCAGCAGCCAAGATGTGGGAGTCCCTAATACACCCCTCCACTTT. This chain connects TRBV4-3 to TRBJ1-6; D uncertain. Germline CDR1 LGHNA, CDR2 YSLEER. This CDR3 is built from 16 residues.

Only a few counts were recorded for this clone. The CDR3 here is CASSYRAENTEAFF. CDR3 in DNA: TGTGCCAGCAGTTACAGGGCGGAGAACACTGAAGCTTTCTTT. V is TRBV2 and J is TRBJ1-1; maybe TRBD1 (6 bases). Deletions cut 5 bases from V and 1 base from J, with 11 bases between. This CDR3 is built from 14 residues. Germline assignment: CDR1 SNHLY and CDR2 FYNNEI.

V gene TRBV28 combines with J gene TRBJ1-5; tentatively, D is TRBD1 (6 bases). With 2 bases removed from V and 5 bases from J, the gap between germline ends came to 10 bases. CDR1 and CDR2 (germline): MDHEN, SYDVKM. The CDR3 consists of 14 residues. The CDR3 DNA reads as TGTGCCAGCAGTTTAGGACAGCGATATCAGCCCCAGCATTTT. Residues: CASSLGQRYQPQHF.

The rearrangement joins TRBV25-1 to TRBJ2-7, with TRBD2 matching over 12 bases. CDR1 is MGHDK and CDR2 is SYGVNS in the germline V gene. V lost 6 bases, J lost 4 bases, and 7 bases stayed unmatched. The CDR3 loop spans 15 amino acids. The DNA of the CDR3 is TGTGCCAGCAGCCCGACAGGGACTAGCGGGTACGAGCAGTACTTC. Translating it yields CASSPTGTSGYEQYF.

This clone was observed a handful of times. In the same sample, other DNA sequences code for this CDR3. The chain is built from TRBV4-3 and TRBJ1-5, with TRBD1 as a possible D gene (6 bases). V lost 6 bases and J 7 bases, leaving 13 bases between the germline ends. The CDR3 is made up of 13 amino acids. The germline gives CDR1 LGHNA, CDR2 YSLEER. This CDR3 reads CASSWGRGQPQHF. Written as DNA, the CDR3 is TGCGCCAGCAGTTGGGGGCGCGGACAGCCCCAGCATTTT.

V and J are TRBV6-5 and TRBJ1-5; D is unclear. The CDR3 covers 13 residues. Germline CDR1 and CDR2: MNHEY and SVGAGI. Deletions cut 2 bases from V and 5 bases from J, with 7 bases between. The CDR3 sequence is CASSYIRDQPQHF. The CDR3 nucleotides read TGTGCCAGCAGTTACATCCGAGATCAGCCCCAGCATTTT.